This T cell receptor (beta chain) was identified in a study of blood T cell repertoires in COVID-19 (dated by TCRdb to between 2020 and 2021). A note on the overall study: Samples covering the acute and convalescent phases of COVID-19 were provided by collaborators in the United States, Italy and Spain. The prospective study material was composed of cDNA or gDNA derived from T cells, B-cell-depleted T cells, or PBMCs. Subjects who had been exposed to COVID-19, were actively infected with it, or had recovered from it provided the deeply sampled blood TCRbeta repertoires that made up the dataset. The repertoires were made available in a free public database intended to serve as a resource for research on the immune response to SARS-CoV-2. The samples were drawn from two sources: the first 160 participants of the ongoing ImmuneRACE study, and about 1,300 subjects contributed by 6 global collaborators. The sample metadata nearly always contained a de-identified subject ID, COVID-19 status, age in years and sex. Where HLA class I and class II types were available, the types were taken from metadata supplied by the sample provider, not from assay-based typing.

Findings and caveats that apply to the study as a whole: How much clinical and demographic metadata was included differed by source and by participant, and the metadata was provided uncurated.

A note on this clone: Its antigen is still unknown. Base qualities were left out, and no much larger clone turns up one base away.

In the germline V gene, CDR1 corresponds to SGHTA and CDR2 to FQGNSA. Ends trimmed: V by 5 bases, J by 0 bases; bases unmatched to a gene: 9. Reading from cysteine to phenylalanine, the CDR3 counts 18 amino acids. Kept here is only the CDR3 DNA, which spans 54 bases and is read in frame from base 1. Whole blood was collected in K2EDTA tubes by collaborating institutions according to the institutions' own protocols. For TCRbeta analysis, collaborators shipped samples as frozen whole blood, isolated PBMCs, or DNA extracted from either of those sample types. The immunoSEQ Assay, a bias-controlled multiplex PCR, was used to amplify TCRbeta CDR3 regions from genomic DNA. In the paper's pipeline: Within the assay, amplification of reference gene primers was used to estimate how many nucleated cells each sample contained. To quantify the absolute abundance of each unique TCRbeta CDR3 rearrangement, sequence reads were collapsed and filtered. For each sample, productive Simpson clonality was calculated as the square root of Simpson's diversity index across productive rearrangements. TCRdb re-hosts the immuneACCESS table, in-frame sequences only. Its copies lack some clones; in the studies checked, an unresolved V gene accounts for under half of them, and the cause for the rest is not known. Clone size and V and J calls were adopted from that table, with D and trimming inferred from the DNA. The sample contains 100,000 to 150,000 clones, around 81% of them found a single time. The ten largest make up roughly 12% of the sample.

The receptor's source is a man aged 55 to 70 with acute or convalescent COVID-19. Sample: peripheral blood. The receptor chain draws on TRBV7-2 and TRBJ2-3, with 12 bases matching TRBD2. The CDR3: CASSQGTSGPLSTDTQYF. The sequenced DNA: TGTGCCAGCAGCCAAGGGACTAGCGGGCCTTTGAGCACAGATACGCAGTATTTT. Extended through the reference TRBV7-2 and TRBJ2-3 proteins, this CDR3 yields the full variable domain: GAGVSQSPSNKVTEKGKDVELRCDPISGHTALYWYRQSLGQGLEFLIYFQGNSAPDKSGLPSDRFSAERTGGSVSTLTIQRTQQEDSAVYLCASSQGTSGPLSTDTQYFGPGTRLTVL.